Listed here are 13 T cell receptor beta chains from one sample, sequenced in a study of blood T cells in healthy people across ages. A J-beta primer mix and a sample-barcoded 5' primer were used in a second PCR of roughly 6 to 12 cycles. One entry per CDR3 protein, called by TCRdb with MiXCR from the 5' RACE reads. The sample shows fewer than 750,000 distinct CDR3 sequences, about 51% of them seen only once. Sample: blood. The origin of the receptors is an elderly woman in good health.

This chain joins TRBV30 and TRBJ1-6; 7 bases map to TRBD1. V trimming: 4 bases; J trimming: 7 bases; junction bases outside the gene matches: 4. The CDR3 runs to 13 residues. Germline V gene lookup returns CDR1 GTSNPN and CDR2 SVGIG (reference sequence). CDR3 loop: CAWTPQGNSPLHF. In DNA form, the CDR3 reads TGTGCCTGGACACCACAGGGGAATTCACCCCTCCACTTT.

This clonotype was seen at least ten times. Possible read error: a much larger clone is one base away. The V call is TRBV6-6, the J call TRBJ2-1, with 8 bases aligning to TRBD1. The end of the DNA aligns better with TRBJ2-7, so the J call may be wrong. This CDR3 contains 16 residues. Germline-derived CDR1 and CDR2 are MNHNY and SVGAGI (reference sequence). The chain's CDR3 is CASRQTGGYSYNEQYF. CDR3 in DNA: TGTGCCAGCAGGCAAACAGGGGGGTACTCCTACAATGAGCAGTACTTC.

The chain employs TRBV7-9 and TRBJ2-7; D is perhaps TRBD1 (5 bases). The J call may be faulty, since TRBJ2-5 better matches the DNA end. Germline assignment: CDR1 SEHNR and CDR2 FQNEAQ (reference sequence). This CDR3 comprises 15 residues. The CDR3 nucleotides read TGTGCCAGCAGCCCTCGACTGGGGCGCACGGAGACCCAGTACTTC. Protein product: CASSPRLGRTETQYF.

J is TRBJ1-5 and V is TRBV20-1; D remains ambiguous. Germline CDR1 reads DFQATT; CDR2 reads SNEGSKA (reference sequence). The CDR3 is made up of 10 amino acids. Between the trimmed V and J ends, which lost 7 bases and 10 bases, there was a span of 11 bases. The CDR3 DNA follows: TGCAGTGTGGGCGTTTCCCCCCAGCATTTT. This translates into CSVGVSPQHF.

Note on this clonotype: A clone one base away is much larger, so this may be a read error. The genes are TRBV7-9 and TRBJ2-5; 8 positions agree with TRBD2. Germline V gene lookup returns CDR1 SEHNR and CDR2 FQNEAQ (reference sequence). The CDR3 consists of 17 residues. Trimming removed 2 bases from V and 11 bases from J; junction bases left unmatched: 19. CDR3 coding DNA: TGTGCCAGCAGCTTATCCCCTACTAGCGGAGGCTACAATGAGCAGTACTTC. It codes for CASSLSPTSGGYNEQYF.

This clonotype was picked up many times. The J gene is TRBJ1-5, the V gene TRBV7-8; the D gene is possibly TRBD1 (6 bases). CDR1 is SGHVS, CDR2 FQNEAQ, per germline. This CDR3 is built from 16 residues. V dropped 4 bases and J dropped 7 bases, with 20 bases sitting between them. DNA of the CDR3: TGTGCCAGCAGCTCCCGGGACACGATCTCGGACCAGCCCCAGCATTTT. It encodes CASSSRDTISDQPQHF.

V gene TRBV4-1 combines with J gene TRBJ2-7; 11 bases align to TRBD2. This CDR3 has 18 residues. Losses at the gene ends were 1 base for V and 0 bases for J; bases not matched to a gene: 8. The germline V gene has CDR1 MGHRA and CDR2 YSYEKL. The CDR3 region has the DNA TGCGCCAGCAGCCAAGGGTTTAGCGGGGGGGCCGTCTCCTACGAGCAGTACTTC. This encodes CASSQGFSGGAVSYEQYF.

The chain uses TRBV12-3 or TRBV12-4 and TRBJ2-5; D call uncertain. Between the trimmed V and J ends, which lost 4 bases and 9 bases, there was a span of 18 bases. The CDR3 length is 14 residues. The CDR3 DNA follows: TGTGCCAGCAGTTCGGGCAGGAGCCCCTCGGCCCAGTACTTC. Protein: CASSSGRSPSAQYF.

The chain links TRBV6-6 to TRBJ2-7; D is undetermined. Germline values: CDR1 MNHNY, CDR2 SVGAGI (reference sequence). V was trimmed by 2 bases and J by 2 bases, leaving 13 bases between them. The CDR3 length is 15 residues. CDR3 coding DNA: TGTGCCAGCAGTTACAATAACCCCCTAACCTACGAGCAGTACTTC. Encoded protein: CASSYNNPLTYEQYF.

Many counts were recorded for this clonotype. The chain employs TRBV27 and TRBJ1-1; TRBD1 might be the D (5 bases). The CDR3 has 15 amino acids. From germline, CDR1 is MNHEY and CDR2 SMNVEV (reference sequence). V dropped 6 bases and J dropped 4 bases, with 18 bases sitting between them. CDR3 sequence (DNA): TGTGCCAGCAGACTAGGGACGGAGAGGAGCACTGAAGCTTTCTTT. This gives the protein CASRLGTERSTEAFF.

The gene calls are TRBV3-1 and TRBJ2-7; D possibly corresponds to TRBD2 (6 bases). V lost 4 bases to trimming and J lost 0 bases, with 16 bases between them. The CDR3 runs to 16 residues. The V gene's germline CDR1 is LGHDT and CDR2 YNNKEL (reference sequence). CDR3 in amino acids: CASSPSTSVSSYEQYF. CDR3 DNA sequence: TGTGCCAGCAGCCCCTCGACTAGTGTCAGCTCCTACGAGCAGTACTTC.

V is TRBV7-2 and J is TRBJ2-1, with a tentative D call TRBD2 (6 bases). The germline CDR1 and CDR2 sequences are SGHTA and FQGNSA. The CDR3 covers 13 residues. The ends were cut back, 5 bases at V and 13 bases at J, with 18 bases in the middle. The CDR3 sequence: CASSALFGGTQFF. For the CDR3, the DNA is TGTGCCAGCAGCGCCTTGTTTGGGGGGACCCAGTTCTTC.

This clonotype has more than one count but fewer than ten. The CDR3 DNA reads TGTGCCAGCAGCTCCCCTGGACGGTCAGAGCAGTTCTTC. It is translated as CASSSPGRSEQFF. This sequence joins TRBV5-5 and TRBJ2-1; D unclear. Trimming pared 3 bases from V and 10 bases from J, leaving 14 bases between. Germline loops: CDR1 SGHKS, CDR2 YYEKEE (reference sequence). CDR3 length: 13 residues.